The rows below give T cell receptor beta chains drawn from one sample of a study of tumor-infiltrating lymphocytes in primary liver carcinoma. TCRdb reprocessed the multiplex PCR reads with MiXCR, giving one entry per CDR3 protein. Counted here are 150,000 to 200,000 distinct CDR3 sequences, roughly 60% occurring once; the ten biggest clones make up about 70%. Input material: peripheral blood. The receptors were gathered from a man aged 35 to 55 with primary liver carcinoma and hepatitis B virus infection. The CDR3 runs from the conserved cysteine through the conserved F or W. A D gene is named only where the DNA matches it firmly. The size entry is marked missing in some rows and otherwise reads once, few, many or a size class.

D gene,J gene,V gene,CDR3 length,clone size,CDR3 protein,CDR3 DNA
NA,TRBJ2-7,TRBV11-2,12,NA,CASSQGGYEQYF,TGCGCCAGCAGCCAGGGGGGCTACGAGCAGTACTTC
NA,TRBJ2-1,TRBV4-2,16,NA,CASSQAEVASYNEQFF,TGTGCCAGCAGCCAAGCGGAGGTAGCGAGTTACAATGAGCAGTTCTTC
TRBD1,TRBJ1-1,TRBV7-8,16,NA,CASSSSRQGARTEAFF,TGTGCCAGCAGCTCCAGCCGACAGGGGGCGCGCACTGAAGCTTTCTTT
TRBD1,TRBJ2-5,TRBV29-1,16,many,CSVESPGTGVQETQYF,TGCAGCGTTGAATCACCAGGGACAGGAGTCCAAGAGACCCAGTACTTC
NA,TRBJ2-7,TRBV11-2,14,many,CASSYDVDSYEQYF,TGTGCCAGCAGCTACGACGTCGACAGCTACGAGCAGTACTTC
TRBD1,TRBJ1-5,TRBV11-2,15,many,CASSRTGLSNQPQHF,TGTGCCAGCAGCAGGACAGGGCTTAGCAATCAGCCCCAGCATTTT
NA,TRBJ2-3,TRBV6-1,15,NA,CASSARAGSTDTQYF,TGTGCCAGCAGTGCTCGAGCAGGTAGCACAGATACGCAGTATTTT
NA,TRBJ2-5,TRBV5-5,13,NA,CASSFWPGETQYF,TGTGCCAGCAGCTTTTGGCCGGGGGAGACCCAGTACTTC
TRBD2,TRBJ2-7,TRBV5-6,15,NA,CASIPPGGARNEQYF,TGTGCCAGCATTCCCCCGGGGGGGGCGCGAAACGAGCAGTACTTC
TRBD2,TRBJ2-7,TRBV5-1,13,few,CASSLGTSNEQYF,TGTGCCAGCAGCTTAGGGACTAGCAACGAGCAGTACTTC
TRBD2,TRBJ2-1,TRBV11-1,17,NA,CASNLGLAGEVNNVQFF,TGTGCCAGCAACCTGGGACTAGCGGGAGAAGTTAACAATGTGCAGTTCTTC
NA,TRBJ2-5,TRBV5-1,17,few,CASSLGTASGYQETQYF,TGCGCCAGCAGCTTGGGAACGGCTAGTGGGTACCAAGAGACCCAGTACTTC
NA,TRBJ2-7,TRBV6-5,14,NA,CASRLRGTSYEQYF,TGTGCCAGCAGACTTCGTGGCACATCCTACGAGCAGTACTTC
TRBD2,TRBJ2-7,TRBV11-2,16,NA,CASRSAPTSGAYEQYF,TGTGCCAGCCGCTCCGCCCCGACTAGCGGAGCCTACGAGCAGTACTTC
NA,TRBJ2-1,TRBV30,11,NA,CAWSSAVREFF,TGTGCCTGGAGTTCCGCCGTTCGGGAGTTCTTC
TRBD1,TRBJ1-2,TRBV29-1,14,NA,CSVGSTGTGDGYTF,TGCAGCGTTGGGAGCACCGGGACAGGTGATGGCTACACCTTC
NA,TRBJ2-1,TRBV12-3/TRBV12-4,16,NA,CASSSPTPSSYNGQFF,TGTGCCAGCAGCTCCCCGACTCCGAGCTCCTACAATGGGCAGTTCTTC
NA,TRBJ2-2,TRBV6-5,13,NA,CASSYSGTGELFF,TGTGCCAGCAGCTACTCTGGAACCGGGGAGCTGTTTTTT
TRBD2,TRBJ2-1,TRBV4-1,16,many,CASSQGAGGDYNEQFF,TGCGCCAGCAGCCAAGGGGCGGGAGGGGATTACAATGAGCAGTTCTTC
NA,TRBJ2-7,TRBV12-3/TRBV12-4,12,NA,CASGWRAYEQYF,TGTGCCAGCGGTTGGAGGGCCTACGAGCAGTACTTC
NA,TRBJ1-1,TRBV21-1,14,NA,CASSKGGMDTEAFF,TGTGCCAGCAGCAAAGGGGGGATGGACACTGAAGCTTTCTTT
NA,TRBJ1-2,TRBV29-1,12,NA,CSVAGPNYCYTF,TGCAGCGTTGCGGGACCCAACTATTGCTACACCTTC
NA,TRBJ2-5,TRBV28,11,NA,CTSSFRETQYF,TGTACCAGCAGTTTCAGGGAGACCCAGTACTTC
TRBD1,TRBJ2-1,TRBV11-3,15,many,CASSLRQGAWGEQFF,TGTGCCAGCAGCCTAAGACAGGGGGCTTGGGGTGAGCAGTTCTTC
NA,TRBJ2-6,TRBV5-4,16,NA,CASSVGLDSGANVLTF,TGTGCCAGCAGCGTCGGCTTGGACTCTGGGGCCAACGTCCTGACTTTC
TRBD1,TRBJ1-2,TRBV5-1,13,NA,CASRKGQGDGYTF,TGCGCCAGCAGAAAGGGACAGGGAGATGGCTACACCTTC
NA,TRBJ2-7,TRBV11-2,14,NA,CASSLTGGACEHYF,TGTGCCAGCAGTTTAACCGGCGGAGCCTGCGAGCATTACTTC
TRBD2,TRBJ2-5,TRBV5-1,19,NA,CASSLRPAGLAGSQETQYF,TGCGCCAGCAGCTTAAGGCCCGCGGGACTAGCGGGGTCCCAAGAGACCCAGTACTTC
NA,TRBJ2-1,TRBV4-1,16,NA,CASSQGGSRGHNEQFF,TGCGCCAGCAGCCAAGGGGGGAGTCGTGGCCACAATGAGCAGTTCTTC
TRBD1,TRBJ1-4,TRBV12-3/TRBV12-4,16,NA,CASRGQGPATHERLFF,TGTGCCAGCAGGGGACAGGGACCCGCAACTCATGAAAGACTGTTTTTT
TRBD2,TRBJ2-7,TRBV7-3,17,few,CASSLWVAGERRAEQYF,TGTGCTAGCAGCTTATGGGTAGCGGGAGAGAGACGTGCCGAGCAGTACTTC
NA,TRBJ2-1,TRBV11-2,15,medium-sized,CATGQDQPSYNEQFF,TGTGCCACCGGGCAAGACCAGCCATCCTACAATGAGCAGTTCTTC
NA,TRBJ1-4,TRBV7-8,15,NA,CASTSELATNEKLFF,TGTGCCAGCACCAGCGAGCTTGCAACTAATGAAAAACTGTTTTTT
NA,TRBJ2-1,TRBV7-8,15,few,CASSLSAPNKGEQFF,TGTGCCAGCAGCTTATCCGCCCCGAATAAGGGTGAGCAGTTCTTC
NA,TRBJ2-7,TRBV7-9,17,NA,CASSLPKTEIFLYEQYF,TGTGCCAGCAGCTTACCTAAAACTGAAATCTTCCTCTACGAGCAGTACTTC
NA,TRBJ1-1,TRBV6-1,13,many,CASSETLNTEAFF,TGTGCCAGCAGTGAGACGTTGAACACTGAAGCTTTCTTT
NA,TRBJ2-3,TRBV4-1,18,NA,CASSEKASGRKSTDTQYF,TGCGCCAGCAGCGAAAAGGCGTCGGGACGAAAAAGCACAGATACGCAGTATTTT
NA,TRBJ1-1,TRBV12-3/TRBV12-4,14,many,CASSFRQQNTEAFF,TGTGCCAGCAGTTTCAGGCAGCAGAACACTGAAGCTTTCTTT
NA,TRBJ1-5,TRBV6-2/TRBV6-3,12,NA,CASRASIQPQHF,TGTGCCAGCCGGGCTAGCATTCAGCCCCAGCATTTT
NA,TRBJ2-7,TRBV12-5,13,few,CATLQGTTYEQYF,TGTGCTACCCTCCAGGGTACTACCTACGAGCAGTACTTC
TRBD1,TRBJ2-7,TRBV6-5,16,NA,CASSPGGTGNIYEQYF,TGTGCCAGCAGTCCGGGCGGGACAGGGAATATTTACGAGCAGTACTTC
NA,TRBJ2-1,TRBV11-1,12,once,CASSTKRDEQFF,TGTGCCAGCAGCACCAAGAGGGATGAGCAGTTCTTC
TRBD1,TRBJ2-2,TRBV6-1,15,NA,CASSGQGYVTGELFF,TGTGCCAGCAGTGGACAGGGGTATGTCACCGGGGAGCTGTTTTTT
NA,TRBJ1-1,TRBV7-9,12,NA,CASSGGATEAFF,TGTGCCAGCAGTGGGGGAGCCACTGAAGCTTTCTTT
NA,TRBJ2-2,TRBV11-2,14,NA,CVSLTPRNTGELFF,TGTGTCAGCCTGACCCCAAGGAACACCGGGGAGCTGTTTTTT
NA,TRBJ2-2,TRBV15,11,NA,CATSGPGELFF,TGTGCCACCAGCGGCCCCGGGGAGCTGTTTTTT
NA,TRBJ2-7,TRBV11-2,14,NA,CSSSLTEGHYEQYF,TGTTCCAGCAGCTTAACCGAAGGACACTACGAGCAGTACTTC
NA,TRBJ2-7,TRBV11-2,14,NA,CASSRSLDSYEYYF,TGTGCCAGCAGCAGGAGCTTGGACTCCTACGAGTACTACTTC
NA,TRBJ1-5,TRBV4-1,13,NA,CASSQDQRTEQHF,TGCGCCAGCAGCCAAGATCAGCGGACAGAGCAGCATTTT
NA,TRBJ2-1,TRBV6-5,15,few,CASSYSGTFYNEQFF,TGTGCCAGCAGTTACTCTGGGACTTTTTACAATGAGCAGTTCTTC
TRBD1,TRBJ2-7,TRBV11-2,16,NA,CASRPPRTGYVYEQYF,TGTGCCAGCAGGCCACCCCGGACAGGGTACGTCTACGAGCAGTACTTC
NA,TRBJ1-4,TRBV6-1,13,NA,CASTGHPYEKLFF,TGTGCCAGCACGGGACACCCATATGAAAAACTGTTTTTT
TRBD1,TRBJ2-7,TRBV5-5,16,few,CASSHRQGARSYEQYF,TGTGCCAGCAGCCACCGACAGGGCGCGAGGTCCTACGAGCAGTACTTC
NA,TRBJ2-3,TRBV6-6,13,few,CASGSLRTDTQYF,TGTGCCAGCGGAAGTCTCCGCACAGATACGCAGTATTTT
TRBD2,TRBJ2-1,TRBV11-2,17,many,CASSWGTIPLARGEQFF,TGTGCCAGCAGCTGGGGGACTATCCCTCTAGCAAGGGGTGAGCAGTTCTTC